Listed here are 4 T cell receptor beta chains from one sample, sequenced in a study of blood T cells in healthy people across ages. The second PCR ran about 6 to 12 cycles with a sample-barcoded 5' primer and J-beta primers. TCRdb re-called the 5' RACE reads through MiXCR, storing one row per CDR3 protein. This table holds about 800,000 distinct CDR3 sequences, roughly 46% found once. The sample consisted of blood. The receptors come from a man aged 80 or over in good health.

V usage is TRBV7-6 and J usage is TRBJ1-1; D is perhaps TRBD1 (5 bases). The CDR3 totals 15 residues. Between the trimmed V and J ends, which lost 5 bases and 3 bases, there was a span of 16 bases. The germline gives CDR1 SGHVS, CDR2 FNYEAQ. CDR3 sequence: CASSPRGGVDTEAFF. The CDR3 DNA sequence: TGTGCCAGCAGCCCCCGCGGGGGTGTGGACACTGAAGCTTTCTTT. The full variable domain, its missing parts supplied by reference TRBV7-6 and TRBJ1-1, is GAGVSQSPRYKVTKRGQDVALRCDPISGHVSLYWYRQALGQGPEFLTYFNYEAQQDKSGLPNDRFSAERPEGSISTLTIQRTEQRDSAMYRCASSPRGGVDTEAFFGQGTRLTVV.

The V call is TRBV7-8, the J call TRBJ2-7; D might be TRBD1 (5 bases). This CDR3 comprises 13 residues. V gave up 7 bases and J gave up 2 bases, with 12 bases separating them. The V gene's germline CDR1 is SGHVS and CDR2 FQNEAQ. CDR3 sequence reads: CASTRTRTYEQYF. The CDR3, as DNA: TGTGCCAGCACCCGGACACGTACCTACGAGCAGTACTTC. Filled out from reference TRBV7-8 and TRBJ2-7, the complete variable domain reads GAGVSQSPRYKVAKRGQDVALRCDPISGHVSLFWYQQALGQGPEFLTYFQNEAQLDKSGLPSDRFFAERPEGSVSTLKIQRTQQEDSAVYLCASTRTRTYEQYFGPGTRLTVT.

V gene TRBV28 combines with J gene TRBJ2-7; D gene uncertain. Per germline, CDR1 MDHEN and CDR2 SYDVKM. This CDR3 comprises 14 residues. The ends were cut back, 3 bases at V and 0 bases at J, with 9 bases in the middle. The CDR3 loop is CASSLFESSYEQYF. CDR3 bases: TGTGCCAGCAGTTTGTTCGAGAGCTCCTACGAGCAGTACTTC.

This clonotype was seen a few times. The V call is TRBV6-2 or TRBV6-3, the J call TRBJ1-2; 10 bases are shared with TRBD1. The CDR3 runs 15 residues. In germline, CDR1 is MNHEY, CDR2 SVGEGT. Losses at the gene ends were 6 bases for V and 7 bases for J; bases not matched to a gene: 11. The CDR3: CASSFHRDRGGGYTF. In nucleotides, the CDR3 is TGTGCCAGCAGCTTCCACCGGGACAGGGGTGGTGGCTACACCTTC.